The clone carrying this T cell receptor beta chain was seen many times. The antigen is unknown. The data originate from a study of CD8 T cells in ankylosing spondylitis. CDR3 length: 14 residues. V was clipped by 3 bases and J by 5 bases; unmatched bases: 8. Germline CDR1 reads DFQATT; CDR2 reads SNEGSKA (reference sequence). It was by quantitative 5'-RACE with molecular barcodes that TCR beta libraries were made. TCRdb passed the 5' RACE reads through MiXCR, listing each CDR3 protein once. Here the sample spans about 160,000 distinct CDR3 sequences, around 18% being singletons. Overall study results and limits: Enrichment of disease-linked clones was reportedly significant in matched ankylosing spondylitis synovial fluid. Disease-linked clones bore a CD8+ phenotype, appearing relatively rarely in peripheral blood.

The clonotype originates from a male donor with ankylosing spondylitis or in good health (not recorded which). The genes are TRBV20-1 and TRBJ2-7; TRBD2 matches 9 bases. The sequencing input was blood, either unsorted or a sorted T cell fraction (not recorded which). The chain's CDR3 is CSARVAGVLHEQYF. DNA for the CDR3: TGCAGTGCTAGGGTAGCGGGAGTTCTCCACGAGCAGTACTTC.